This TCR beta chain was captured in a study of shared clonotypes between healthy human individuals. Points from the study as a whole: Expectations were that clonotype sharing among donors would be affected by sequencing depth. It was the non-shared clonotypes that had lower generation probabilities than clonotypes shared by all four donors.

Sequencing was at deep level. Genomic DNA per cell subset filled all wells of several immunoSEQ plates. The table came from immunoSEQ multiplex PCR; TCRdb's copy has only in-frame clones and leaves some out. There are about 960,000 clones in the sample; approximately 80% occur only once, and about 1.5% lies in the top ten. To note about this clone: Its antigen is not known.

Source material: memory CD4+ T cells sorted from blood. The subset here: CD45RA-negative fraction. This TCR came from a man younger than 35 in good health.

Written as DNA, the CDR3 is TGTGCCAGCAGCCAAGATCACGGACAGTTGAACACTGAAGCTTTCTTT. This codes for CASSQDHGQLNTEAFF. The chain uses TRBV4-2 and TRBJ1-1; TRBD1 is a possible D gene (6 bases). Trimming cost V 0 bases and J 0 bases, with 11 bases left between them. CDR3 size: 16 residues. Germline lookup yields CDR1 LGHNA and CDR2 YNFKEQ.